The 25 T cell receptor beta chains below all came from one sample that was sequenced in a study of technical replicates of blood from several donors. Sequenced by immunoSEQ multiplex PCR; TCRdb stores in-frame clones only, minus some. The sample lists 65,000 to 90,000 clones, 95% to 99% occurring once. The material sequenced was T cells isolated from PBMCs. These receptors all stem from a human donor in good health.

This clone was seen just once. J is TRBJ2-5 and V is TRBV2; D is possibly TRBD1 (5 bases). CDR3 length: 14 amino acids. Trimming removed 2 bases at V and 4 bases at J, with 11 bases between. From germline, CDR1 is SNHLY and CDR2 FYNNEI. CDR3 residues: CASSEFGAGETQYF. In DNA form, the CDR3 reads TGTGCCAGCAGTGAATTTGGGGCCGGAGAGACCCAGTACTTC.

The chain joins TRBV19 to TRBJ1-4; D unresolved. Germline CDR1 LNHDA, CDR2 SQIVND (reference sequence). This CDR3 contains 12 residues. V was trimmed by 9 bases and J by 0 bases, leaving 5 bases between them. CDR3 nucleotide sequence: TGTGCCAGCCATGCAACTAATGAAAAACTGTTTTTT. Translating it yields CASHATNEKLFF.

The V and J genes are TRBV29-1 and TRBJ1-2, with D unclear. This CDR3 region has 13 residues. In germline, CDR1 is SQVTM, CDR2 ANQGSEA. V gave up 3 bases and J gave up 1 base, with 9 bases separating them. In nucleotides, the CDR3 is TGCAGCGTTGATTCGGTGTATAACTATGGCTACACCTTC. This encodes CSVDSVYNYGYTF.

The chain couples TRBV28 to TRBJ2-7; 9 bases are shared with TRBD1. V shed 6 bases, J shed 7 bases, and the junction held 13 bases outside the gene matches. Germline V CDR1 and CDR2: MDHEN, SYDVKM. CDR3 length: 15 residues. The CDR3 is CASSRPGQGLWEQYF. The CDR3, as DNA: TGTGCCAGCAGCCGACCGGGACAGGGTTTATGGGAGCAGTACTTC.

The chain combines TRBV19 with TRBJ2-6; D not certain. CDR3 length: 15 residues. Germline V CDR1 and CDR2: LNHDA, SQIVND (reference sequence). Trimming cost V 5 bases and J 0 bases, with 8 bases left between them. CDR3 nucleotides: TGTGCCAGTAGTCCTCGGTACTCTGGGGCCAACGTCCTGACTTTC. Protein sequence: CASSPRYSGANVLTF.

The chain employs TRBV20-1 and TRBJ2-5; D gene ambiguous. Germline V gene lookup returns CDR1 DFQATT and CDR2 SNEGSKA (reference sequence). This CDR3 spans 11 amino acids. Trimming removed 6 bases from V and 2 bases from J, with 7 bases in between. CDR3 bases: TGCAGTGCCAGACTTCAAGAGACCCAGTACTTC. Translating gives CSARLQETQYF.

The CDR3 DNA is TGTGCCAGCCCCCCTCCTAGCGGAGTCACAGATACGCAGTATTTT. Protein product: CASPPPSGVTDTQYF. The rearrangement uses TRBV2 and TRBJ2-3, with TRBD2 matching over 7 bases. After removal of 8 bases from V and 2 bases from J, the junction contained 10 bases not matched to a gene. CDR3 size: 15 residues. CDR1 SNHLY and CDR2 FYNNEI come from the germline V gene. The whole variable domain, remainder taken from reference TRBV2 and TRBJ2-3, is EPEVTQTPSHQVTQMGQEVILRCVPISNHLYFYWYRQILGQKVEFLVSFYNNEISEKSEIFDDQFSVERPDGSNFTLKIRSTKLEDSAMYFCASPPPSGVTDTQYFGPGTRLTVL.

Only one count was recorded for this clone. The chain combines TRBV21-1 with TRBJ2-1; the listed D gene, TRBD2, was not tested against the DNA. TRBV21-1 is noted as a pseudogene. The CDR3 spans 19 residues. CDR3 region: CASSNTRTSGISSYNEQFF. The CDR3, as DNA: TGTGCCAGCAGCAACACTAGGACTAGCGGAATTAGCTCCTACAATGAGCAGTTCTTC.

This chain joins TRBV30 and TRBJ2-1, with 8 bases aligning to TRBD1. The J segment lost 6 bases and the V segment lost 1 base, leaving 5 bases of the junction unmatched. The CDR3 length is 14 residues. Per the germline V gene, CDR1 is GTSNPN and CDR2 is SVGIG (reference sequence). CDR3 coding DNA: TGTGCCTGGAGTGATTATACAGGGGGCAATGAGCAGTTCTTC. It encodes CAWSDYTGGNEQFF.

This rearrangement joins TRBV2 to TRBJ2-7; 10 bases fit TRBD2. The trim removed 6 bases at V and 4 bases at J, leaving 9 bases unmatched. The CDR3 covers 15 residues. In germline, CDR1 is SNHLY, CDR2 FYNNEI. The CDR3 DNA sequence: TGTGCCAGCAGACCAATAGCGGGAGGTATATACGAGCAGTACTTC. It codes for CASRPIAGGIYEQYF.

This chain uses TRBV11-3 with TRBJ1-5; D is uncertain. Germline assignment: CDR1 SGHNT and CDR2 YENEEA. V lost 1 base and J 5 bases, leaving 3 bases between the germline ends. The CDR3 sequence is 12 residues long. CDR3 loop: CASSLGDQPQHF. CDR3 DNA sequence: TGTGCCAGCAGCTTAGGAGATCAGCCCCAGCATTTT. The whole variable domain, filled in from reference TRBV11-3 and TRBJ1-5, reads EAGVVQSPRYKIIEKKQPVAFWCNPISGHNTLYWYLQNLGQGPELLIRYENEEAVDDSQLPKDRFSAERLKGVDSTLKIQPAELGDSAVYLCASSLGDQPQHFGDGTRLSIL.

The V and J genes are TRBV7-9 and TRBJ2-3, with TRBD2 identical over 7 bases. CDR3 size: 19 residues. CDR1 is SEHNR, CDR2 FQNEAQ, per germline (reference sequence). V lost 0 bases and J lost 3; bases outside the gene matches: 15. The CDR3: CASSLAFEASSSGTDTQYF. The CDR3 DNA reads as TGTGCCAGCAGCTTAGCATTTGAGGCTAGTAGTAGCGGGACAGATACGCAGTATTTT.

The chain is built from TRBV7-3 and TRBJ2-5, with 7 bases aligning to TRBD1. Germline values: CDR1 SGHTA, CDR2 FQGTGA. This CDR3 is built from 13 residues. V gave up 5 bases and J gave up 6 bases; unmatched junction bases: 6. The CDR3 DNA follows: TGTGCCAGCAGCCTCGAGACAGGGAAGACCCAGTACTTC. Translated: CASSLETGKTQYF.

For the CDR3, the DNA is TGTGCCAGCAGCTTGGGCAGGTTCACCGGGGAGCTGTTTTTT. Translation: CASSLGRFTGELFF. The gene calls are TRBV5-8 and TRBJ2-2; D is ambiguous. Germline loops: CDR1 SGHTS, CDR2 YDEGEE. This CDR3 comprises 14 residues. V dropped 0 bases and J dropped 4 bases, with 7 bases sitting between them.

The chain links TRBV27 to TRBJ2-3, with 9 nucleotides matching TRBD2. The CDR3 is 16 residues long. V lost 6 bases to trimming and J lost 5 bases; unmatched junction nucleotides: 12. CDR1 MNHEY and CDR2 SMNVEV come from the germline V gene (reference sequence). The DNA for the CDR3 is TGTGCCAGCAGCGGATCTAGCGGGATCCATCTAGATACGCAGTATTTT. It specifies CASSGSSGIHLDTQYF.

The chain employs TRBV5-1 and TRBJ2-2, with 9 bases fitting TRBD1. V lost 0 bases and J lost 7; bases outside the gene matches: 7. CDR3 size: 16 residues. Per the germline V gene, CDR1 is SGHRS and CDR2 is YFSETQ. CDR3 sequence reads: CASSLETGGSGGELFF. CDR3 sequence (DNA): TGCGCCAGCAGCTTGGAGACAGGGGGTAGTGGCGGGGAGCTGTTTTTT.

The gene calls are TRBV5-1 and TRBJ2-2; 11 positions agree with TRBD1. The CDR3 runs 16 residues. V lost 1 base to trimming and J lost 7 bases; unmatched junction nucleotides: 6. The germline CDR1 and CDR2 sequences are SGHRS and YFSETQ. CDR3 coding DNA: TGCGCCAGCAGCTTGAGGACAGGGGGCGATGGCGGGGAGCTGTTTTTT. Residues: CASSLRTGGDGGELFF.

V and J are TRBV9 and TRBJ2-1, with D possibly TRBD1 on 6 matching bases. Trimming stripped 0 bases from V and 10 bases from J, with 14 bases between. The CDR3 contains 14 residues. CDR1 and CDR2 (germline): SGDLS, YYNGEE. This CDR3 is CASSVVGDIFEQFF. CDR3 coding DNA: TGTGCCAGCAGCGTAGTGGGGGACATCTTCGAGCAGTTCTTC.

The chain links TRBV7-2 to TRBJ2-3; tentative D call: TRBD2 (6 bases). CDR1 SGHTA and CDR2 FQGNSA come from the germline V gene. The CDR3 consists of 15 residues. V was trimmed by 4 bases and J by 2 bases, leaving 13 bases between them. The CDR3 sequence is CASSSWAGTTDTQYF. For the CDR3, the DNA is TGTGCCAGCAGCTCCTGGGCGGGAACCACAGATACGCAGTATTTT.

The chain has TRBV28 and TRBJ2-7; D perhaps matches TRBD2 (5 bases). The germline V gene encodes CDR1 MDHEN and CDR2 SYDVKM. Trimming left V 6 bases short and J 4 bases short, with 16 bases between. The CDR3 is 14 residues long. CDR3 region: CASRQGGNLYEQYF. In DNA, the CDR3 is TGTGCCAGCAGGCAAGGAGGAAACCTTTACGAGCAGTACTTC. Filled out from reference TRBV28 and TRBJ2-7, the complete variable domain reads DVKVTQSSRYLVKRTGEKVFLECVQDMDHENMFWYRQDPGLGLRLIYFSYDVKMKEKGDIPEGYSVSREKKERFSLILESASTNQTSMYLCASRQGGNLYEQYFGPGTRLTVT.

CDR3 region: CASRTQGGTTDTQYF. CDR3 nucleotides: TGTGCCAGCAGAACACAGGGGGGAACCACAGATACGCAGTATTTT. The chain carries TRBV6-5 and TRBJ2-3; 8 bases align to TRBD1. The J segment lost 2 bases and the V segment lost 6 bases, leaving 7 bases of the junction unmatched. Per germline, CDR1 MNHEY and CDR2 SVGAGI. The CDR3 covers 15 residues.

The V call is TRBV20-1, the J call TRBJ1-4; 8 bases line up with TRBD1. The V and J ends lost 5 bases and 14 bases, in that order; junction bases with no gene match: 4. This CDR3 region has 10 residues. The germline V gene encodes CDR1 DFQATT and CDR2 SNEGSKA (reference sequence). DNA of the CDR3: TGCAGTGCTGAAAGACAGGGGCTGTTTTTT. Its protein is CSAERQGLFF.

This chain joins TRBV7-3 and TRBJ2-3; TRBD2 is a possible D gene (6 bases). Germline V gene data show CDR1 as SGHTA and CDR2 as FQGTGA. V lost 6 bases, J lost 3 bases, and 16 bases lay in between. The length of the CDR3 is 15 residues. Here the CDR3 DNA reads TGTGCCAGCAGTTTTAGCGGTAAATGGACAGATACGCAGTATTTT. Translating it yields CASSFSGKWTDTQYF.

This clone came up once. The rearrangement uses TRBV9 and TRBJ2-1; D gene ambiguous. V lost 0 bases, J lost 8 bases, and 9 bases lay in between. Germline V gives CDR1 SGDLS, CDR2 YYNGEE. The CDR3 covers 13 residues. The DNA for the CDR3 is TGTGCCAGCAGCGTAGATAGACACGATGAGCAGTTCTTC. Amino acids: CASSVDRHDEQFF.

The chain couples TRBV7-9 to TRBJ2-2; TRBD1 might be the D (6 bases). The CDR3 has 16 amino acids. CDR1 SEHNR and CDR2 FQNEAQ come from the germline V gene (reference sequence). V was cut by 0 bases and J by 5 bases, with 13 bases left in between. The CDR3 coding sequence is TGTGCCAGCAGCTTAGCGAACAGGGTTGTGACCGGGGAGCTGTTTTTT. Translation: CASSLANRVVTGELFF.